These T cell receptor beta chains were read from a single sample in a study of neoadjuvant nivolumab and ipilimumab in lung cancer. Repertoires were generated with immunoSEQ multiplex PCR, while TCRdb's copy carries only in-frame clones and drops some. Counted here are about 9,000 clones, roughly 80% occurring once; the ten biggest clones make up roughly 3.2%. The source material was tumor tissue, sampled after neoadjuvant nivolumab, alone or with ipilimumab, at or shortly before surgery. The receptors were sampled from an adult with non-small cell lung cancer. Both conserved end residues are part of each CDR3. Fields, in order: clone size, D gene, V gene, J gene, CDR3 DNA, CDR3 protein. A D gene is named only where the DNA matches it firmly. Clone size is shown for a subset of rows, as once, few, many or a class of expanded clone.

size: once
D: .
V: TRBV5-1
J: TRBJ2-4
DNA: TGCGCCAGCAGCTTGGGGGGGCGCGGTGACATTCAGTACTTC
CDR3: CASSLGGRGDIQYF

size: .
D: .
V: TRBV6-1
J: TRBJ1-2
DNA: TGTGCCAGCAGAGAGGGGGGTTCTAACTATGGCTACACCTTC
CDR3: CASREGGSNYGYTF

size: once
D: .
V: TRBV19
J: TRBJ1-2
DNA: TGTGCCAGTAGTATCTTATCTTGGGACAACCTATGGTATGGCTACACCTTC
CDR3: CASSILSWDNLWYGYTF

size: .
D: .
V: TRBV6-4
J: TRBJ2-1
DNA: TGTGCCAGCAGTGAGGACTCCTACAATGAGCAGTTCTTC
CDR3: CASSEDSYNEQFF

size: .
D: .
V: TRBV18
J: TRBJ1-6
DNA: TGTGCCAGCTCACCACTTGGGGAGAGTTCACCCCTCCACTTT
CDR3: CASSPLGESSPLHF

size: .
D: .
V: TRBV14
J: TRBJ2-3
DNA: TGTGCCAGCAGCCCCCAGCGGGCGGTTCGCACAGATACGCAGTATTTT
CDR3: CASSPQRAVRTDTQYF

size: .
D: .
V: TRBV7-8
J: TRBJ1-1
DNA: TGTGCCAGCAAGCAGGGGCTGGTGAACACTGAAGCTTTCTTT
CDR3: CASKQGLVNTEAFF

size: .
D: .
V: TRBV6-5
J: TRBJ2-2
DNA: TGTGCCAGCAGTTACTCCCTCGACCGGGAGCTGTTTTTT
CDR3: CASSYSLDRELFF

size: medium-sized
D: TRBD2
V: TRBV29-1
J: TRBJ2-1
DNA: TGCAGCGTTGAAGAATATCCCCCGATTACGGGTGATCTAGCGGGAGTTTTCTACAATGAGCAGTTCTTC
CDR3: CSVEEYPPITGDLAGVFYNEQFF

size: .
D: TRBD2
V: TRBV6-5
J: TRBJ2-1
DNA: TGTGCCAGCAGTTACACCCCGTCGGGGGGCAATGAGCAGTTCTTC
CDR3: CASSYTPSGGNEQFF

size: .
D: TRBD2
V: TRBV28
J: TRBJ2-1
DNA: TGTGCCAGCAGTTCCGTTTTCGGAGCGGGGTGGCCTCAGGGTTTTGCTGAGCAGTTCTTC
CDR3: CASSSVFGAGWPQGFAEQFF

size: .
D: .
V: TRBV6-5
J: TRBJ2-7
DNA: TGTGCCAGCAGTTACGATTCGGGACCCAAGGCTGACGAGCAGTACTTC
CDR3: CASSYDSGPKADEQYF

size: .
D: TRBD1
V: TRBV2
J: TRBJ1-1
DNA: TGTGCCAGCAGTGAAACCCGACAGGGCTTTGCTTTCTTT
CDR3: CASSETRQGFAFF

size: .
D: TRBD2
V: TRBV10-1
J: TRBJ2-3
DNA: TGCGCCAGCAGTAAAGCGGGATCTAGCACAGATACGCAGTATTTT
CDR3: CASSKAGSSTDTQYF

size: .
D: TRBD1
V: TRBV6-6
J: TRBJ2-7
DNA: TGTGCCAGCAGTTTCCGGGACAGGGACCACGAGCAGTACTTC
CDR3: CASSFRDRDHEQYF

size: .
D: TRBD2
V: TRBV5-1
J: TRBJ2-3
DNA: TGCGCCAGCAGCTCTCCTGGACTAGCGGGAGGCACAGATACGCAGTATTTT
CDR3: CASSSPGLAGGTDTQYF

size: .
D: .
V: TRBV19
J: TRBJ1-1
DNA: TGTCAGACAGACACTGAAGCTTTCTTT
CDR3: CQTDTEAFF

size: .
D: .
V: TRBV6-5
J: TRBJ2-5
DNA: TGTGCCAGCAGTTACTTAGAGGGCCAGTACTTC
CDR3: CASSYLEGQYF

size: .
D: .
V: TRBV20-1
J: TRBJ2-3
DNA: TGCAGTGCTAACACAGATACGCAGTATTTT
CDR3: CSANTDTQYF

size: once
D: .
V: TRBV11-2
J: TRBJ1-5
DNA: TGTGCCAGCAGCCCTAAGTTCAATCAGCCCCAGCATTTT
CDR3: CASSPKFNQPQHF

size: .
D: TRBD2
V: TRBV10-3
J: TRBJ2-3
DNA: TGTGCCATCACGGCGGGAGGGCCGGCATCGGTTAGCACAGATACGCAGTATTTT
CDR3: CAITAGGPASVSTDTQYF

size: .
D: TRBD1
V: TRBV18
J: TRBJ2-1
DNA: TGTGCCAGCTCAGGCACAGACGGGACAGGGGGCCTCGGCAATGAGCAGTTCTTC
CDR3: CASSGTDGTGGLGNEQFF

size: .
D: TRBD2
V: TRBV7-6
J: TRBJ2-7
DNA: TGTGCCAGCAGCTTAGGTAAACTAGCGGGGGACTACGAGCAGTACTTC
CDR3: CASSLGKLAGDYEQYF

size: few
D: .
V: TRBV4-3
J: TRBJ2-1
DNA: TGCGCCAGCAGCCAAGATCGCGGACCTACCTACAATGAGCAGTTCTTC
CDR3: CASSQDRGPTYNEQFF

size: .
D: TRBD1
V: TRBV19
J: TRBJ2-4
DNA: TGTGCCAGTAGTGTACAGGGGAGCATTCAGTACTTC
CDR3: CASSVQGSIQYF

size: once
D: TRBD1
V: TRBV5-4
J: TRBJ1-2
DNA: TGTGCCAGCAGCTTGCCCAGGGGGGACTATGGCTACACCTTC
CDR3: CASSLPRGDYGYTF

size: .
D: .
V: TRBV4-1
J: TRBJ2-7
DNA: TGCGCCAGCAGCCAGATCAACCGGGACTTACTCTACGAGCAGTACTTC
CDR3: CASSQINRDLLYEQYF

size: .
D: .
V: TRBV7-8
J: TRBJ2-5
DNA: TGTGCCAGCAGCGCCGGGCGGGTCCCAGAGACCCAGTACTTC
CDR3: CASSAGRVPETQYF

size: .
D: .
V: TRBV18
J: TRBJ2-7
DNA: TGTGCCAGCTCACCACCAGTTCTTGTACGTAACAGGAGTACCTACGAGCAGTACTTC
CDR3: CASSPPVLVRNRSTYEQYF

size: .
D: TRBD2
V: TRBV11-3
J: TRBJ2-2
DNA: TGTGCCAGCAGCCGTAGCGGGAAGAACACCGGGGAGCTGTTTTTT
CDR3: CASSRSGKNTGELFF

size: .
D: .
V: TRBV6-5
J: TRBJ2-1
DNA: TGTGCCAGCAGTTTAGGCGGGGCGGAGCAGTTCTTC
CDR3: CASSLGGAEQFF

size: .
D: TRBD1
V: TRBV7-8
J: TRBJ2-7
DNA: TGTGCCAGCAGCCCCCTAGACAGGGTCGACGAGCAGTACTTC
CDR3: CASSPLDRVDEQYF

size: .
D: TRBD2
V: TRBV5-1
J: TRBJ2-1
DNA: TGCGCCAGCACCGGGACTAGCGGGAGGACCTACAATGAGCAGTTCTTC
CDR3: CASTGTSGRTYNEQFF

size: .
D: .
V: TRBV6-1
J: TRBJ2-7
DNA: TGTGCCAGCAGTGTGACACTTTACTACGAGCAGTACTTC
CDR3: CASSVTLYYEQYF

size: medium-sized
D: .
V: TRBV25-1
J: TRBJ2-7
DNA: TGTGCCAGCAGTGAACTCAACCCCCCCGGCGGGCAGTACTTC
CDR3: CASSELNPPGGQYF

size: .
D: TRBD2
V: TRBV11-2
J: TRBJ2-1
DNA: TGTGCCAGCAGCTTAGGGACTAGCGGGAGTCATAAGCAGTTCTTC
CDR3: CASSLGTSGSHKQFF

size: .
D: TRBD2
V: TRBV29-1
J: TRBJ2-1
DNA: TGCAGCGTTTTCGGACTAGCGGGCAACCGTATACCCAACAATGAGCAGTTCTTC
CDR3: CSVFGLAGNRIPNNEQFF

size: .
D: .
V: TRBV18
J: TRBJ1-5
DNA: TGTGCCAGCTCACCACAGGGAGGGGTTCGCAATCAGCCCCAGCATTTT
CDR3: CASSPQGGVRNQPQHF

size: .
D: TRBD2
V: TRBV5-1
J: TRBJ2-1
DNA: TGCGCCAGCAGCTTACCACTAGCGGGAGTAAGGAATGAGCAGTTCTTC
CDR3: CASSLPLAGVRNEQFF

size: .
D: .
V: TRBV19
J: TRBJ1-1
DNA: TGTGCCAGTAGACGACAGCCTTCCTTTGTCACTGAAGCTTTCTTT
CDR3: CASRRQPSFVTEAFF

size: .
D: .
V: TRBV9
J: TRBJ2-3
DNA: TGTGCCAGCAGCCCCAGTGGGGCGTCCACAGATACGCAGTATTTT
CDR3: CASSPSGASTDTQYF

size: .
D: .
V: TRBV10-3
J: TRBJ2-7
DNA: TGTGCCATCAGCAGGGGGGCCTACGAGCAGTACTTC
CDR3: CAISRGAYEQYF

size: .
D: TRBD2
V: TRBV4-1
J: TRBJ2-7
DNA: TGCGCCAGCAGCCAAATCTGGGGACTGGCGGGGGTGCAGTACTTC
CDR3: CASSQIWGLAGVQYF

size: .
D: .
V: TRBV27
J: TRBJ2-3
DNA: TGTGCCAGCAGTTTATTGGGACTCGGGGCCCCAGATACGCAGTATTTT
CDR3: CASSLLGLGAPDTQYF

size: .
D: TRBD2
V: TRBV6-5
J: TRBJ2-7
DNA: TGTGCCAGCAGTTCCCTTGGACTAGCGGGAAAGGAGCAGTACTTC
CDR3: CASSSLGLAGKEQYF

size: .
D: TRBD2
V: TRBV6-5
J: TRBJ2-7
DNA: TGTGCCAGCAGTTTCCTCCTTGGGCGGGAGTGGTACTTC
CDR3: CASSFLLGREWYF

size: .
D: TRBD1
V: TRBV9
J: TRBJ2-7
DNA: TGTGCCAGCAGCGCCCGGACAGGGGGTGACGAGCAGTACTTC
CDR3: CASSARTGGDEQYF

size: .
D: .
V: TRBV14
J: TRBJ2-1
DNA: TGTGCCAGCAGCCAAGTCCTTTCTTTTCTACCGTACAATGAGCAGTTCTTC
CDR3: CASSQVLSFLPYNEQFF

size: few
D: TRBD2
V: TRBV27
J: TRBJ2-1
DNA: TGTGCCAGCACCCCTGTAGCGGGGAGGAAGGGGAATGAGCAGTTCTTC
CDR3: CASTPVAGRKGNEQFF

size: .
D: .
V: TRBV28
J: TRBJ2-5
DNA: TGTGCCAGCAGTCCCGGAGGACACCGACAAGAGACCCAGTACTTC
CDR3: CASSPGGHRQETQYF

size: few
D: .
V: TRBV28
J: TRBJ1-1
DNA: TGTGCCAGCAGGCCGGCGGGGGAGTGGACTGAAGCTTTCTTT
CDR3: CASRPAGEWTEAFF

size: .
D: .
V: TRBV4-1
J: TRBJ2-2
DNA: TGCGCCAGCAGCCAAGTAAGGGTAATGACCACCGGGGAGCTGTTTTTT
CDR3: CASSQVRVMTTGELFF

size: .
D: TRBD1
V: TRBV7-8
J: TRBJ1-5
DNA: TGTGCCAGCAGCTTAGGACGCAGGGGGCAGGGCAATCAGCCCCAGCATTTT
CDR3: CASSLGRRGQGNQPQHF

size: few
D: .
V: TRBV19
J: TRBJ2-7
DNA: TGTGCCAGTAGTTCCAGTTCGTTCTCCTACGAGCAGTACTTC
CDR3: CASSSSSFSYEQYF

size: .
D: .
V: TRBV11-2
J: TRBJ2-7
DNA: TGTGCCAGCAGCCACAGGAGATACTACGAGCAGTACTTC
CDR3: CASSHRRYYEQYF